These 5 T cell receptor beta chains share one sample of origin, sequenced in a study of T cells after yellow fever vaccination. TCRdb ran MiXCR on the 5' RACE reads and lists one entry per CDR3 protein. The sample holds 450,000 to 550,000 distinct CDR3 sequences, 20% to 25% seen once. This specimen was PBMCs, taken 21 days after the first yellow fever vaccination. The receptors were gathered from a man younger than 30 who received the YFV17D yellow fever vaccine.

This clonotype was seen more than once but under ten times. The chain uses TRBV5-5 and TRBJ1-1, with D possibly TRBD1 on 6 matching bases. Trimming took off 0 bases at V and 4 bases at J, with 19 bases between the two ends. In germline, CDR1 is SGHKS, CDR2 YYEKEE (reference sequence). The CDR3 sequence is 17 residues long. In nucleotides, the CDR3 is TGTGCCAGCAGCTTGGCAAGTACAGGGATCTATGCCACTGAAGCTTTCTTT. Encoded protein: CASSLASTGIYATEAFF. The full variable domain, in which reference TRBV5-5 and TRBJ1-1 provide the parts outside the CDR3, is DAGVTQSPTHLIKTRGQQVTLRCSPISGHKSVSWYQQVLGQGPQFIFQYYEKEERGRGNFPDRFSARQFPNYSSELNVNALLLGDSALYLCASSLASTGIYATEAFFGQGTRLTVV.

The chain joins TRBV7-9 to TRBJ2-5; D is uncertain. V gave up 6 bases and J gave up 5 bases, with 7 bases separating them. This CDR3 comprises 11 residues. Germline loops: CDR1 SEHNR, CDR2 FQNEAQ (reference sequence). The CDR3 DNA is TGTGCCAGCAGTGGTTTGGAGACCCAGTACTTC. It codes for CASSGLETQYF. Complete variable domain (other parts from reference TRBV7-9 and TRBJ2-5): DTGVSQNPRHKITKRGQNVTFRCDPISEHNRLYWYRQTLGQGPEFLTYFQNEAQLEKSRLLSDRFSAERPKGSFSTLEIQRTEQGDSAMYLCASSGLETQYFGPGTRLLVL.

In its sample, this clonotype was seen a few times. This chain joins TRBV5-5 and TRBJ2-3, with D hard to call. V lost 5 bases to trimming and J lost 2 bases, with 12 bases between them. CDR1 and CDR2 from the germline V gene are SGHKS and YYEKEE (reference sequence). This CDR3 contains 14 residues. Here the CDR3 reads CASSRARPTDTQYF. In DNA form, the CDR3 reads TGTGCCAGCAGTAGGGCCAGGCCCACAGATACGCAGTATTTT.

This clonotype was detected a few times. V is TRBV7-3 and J is TRBJ2-6; 9 bases match TRBD1. Germline CDR1 reads SGHTA; CDR2 reads FQGTGA. V was clipped by 3 bases and J by 0 bases; unmatched bases: 12. There are 20 residues in the CDR3. The DNA of the CDR3 is TGTGCCAGCAGCTTCCTAAAGCCGGGACAGGGTCCCTCTGGGGCCAACGTCCTGACTTTC. Its protein is CASSFLKPGQGPSGANVLTF.

The chain carries TRBV12-3 or TRBV12-4 and TRBJ1-2; D unclear. The length of the CDR3 is 13 residues. V was shortened by 3 bases and J by 4 bases, with 9 bases between the two germline ends. The CDR3 DNA reads TGTGCCAGCAGTTTCCAGGCCATCTATGGCTACACCTTC. Translating gives CASSFQAIYGYTF.